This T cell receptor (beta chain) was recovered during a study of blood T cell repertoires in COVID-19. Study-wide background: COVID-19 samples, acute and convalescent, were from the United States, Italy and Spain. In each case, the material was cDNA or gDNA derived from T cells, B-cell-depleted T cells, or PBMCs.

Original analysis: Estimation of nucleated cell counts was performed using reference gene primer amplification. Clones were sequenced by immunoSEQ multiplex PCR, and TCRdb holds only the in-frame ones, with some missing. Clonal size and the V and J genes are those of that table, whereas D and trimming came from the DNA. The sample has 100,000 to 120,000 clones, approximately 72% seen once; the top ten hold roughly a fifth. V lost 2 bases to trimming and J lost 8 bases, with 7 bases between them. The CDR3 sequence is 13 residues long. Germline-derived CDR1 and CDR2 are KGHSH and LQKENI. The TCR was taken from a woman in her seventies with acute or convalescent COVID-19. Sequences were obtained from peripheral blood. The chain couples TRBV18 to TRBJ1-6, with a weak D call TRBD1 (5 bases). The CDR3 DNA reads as TGTGCCAGCTCACCAAAACAGGATTCACCCCTCCACTTT. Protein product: CASSPKQDSPLHF.